Each of the 14 T cell receptor beta chains below was sequenced from the same sample in a study of blood T cell repertoires in COVID-19 (dated by TCRdb to 2019 to 2021). Library preparation employed the immunoSEQ multiplex PCR assay. TCRdb limited this immuneACCESS table to in-frame rearrangements with V and J called. A share of clones is missing; checked studies link under half to unresolved V genes, and the rest is unexplained. The sample includes hundreds of thousands of clones, with more than 80% observed a single time. The ten largest make up approximately 1.4% of the sample. Sequencing was done on a sample of peripheral blood. Every receptor here comes from a woman in her thirties with active or convalescent COVID-19.

This chain uses TRBV6-1 with TRBJ1-6, with 8 positions matching TRBD1. This CDR3 is built from 19 residues. J was trimmed by 0 bases and V by 4 bases; bases with no gene match: 11. Germline CDR1 reads MNHNS; CDR2 reads SASEGT. This CDR3 is CASSAGTGVYSSYNSPLHF. The CDR3 DNA sequence: TGTGCCAGCAGTGCCGGGACAGGCGTTTACTCCTCCTATAATTCACCCCTCCACTTT.

The CDR3 nucleotides are TGCAGCGTTATCAGAGGGAGCACGACGAACACCGGGGAGCTGTTTTTT. This encodes CSVIRGSTTNTGELFF. The chain recombines TRBV29-1 with TRBJ2-2, with TRBD2 as a possible D gene (5 bases). Trimming took off 5 bases at V and 0 bases at J, with 16 bases between the two ends. Germline-derived CDR1 and CDR2 are SQVTM and ANQGSEA. CDR3 length: 16 amino acids.

The chain couples TRBV5-1 to TRBJ1-5, with D uncertain. The CDR3 has 14 amino acids. Germline V lookup: CDR1 SGHRS, CDR2 YFSETQ. Between the trimmed V and J ends, which lost 4 bases and 6 bases, there was a span of 14 bases. In DNA, the CDR3 is TGCGCCAGCAGCCCCGGGGAAACGGGTCAGCCCCAGCATTTT. This sequence encodes CASSPGETGQPQHF.

CDR3 residues: CASSPEVGAVAKNIQYF. Written as DNA, the CDR3 is TGTGCCAGCAGCCCGGAGGTGGGGGCAGTAGCCAAAAACATTCAGTACTTC. V usage is TRBV7-6 and J usage is TRBJ2-4, with D perhaps matching TRBD1 (6 bases). Germline V gene sequence: CDR1 SGHVS, CDR2 FNYEAQ. Trimming pared 5 bases from V and 0 bases from J, leaving 17 bases between. The CDR3 consists of 17 residues.

V and J are TRBV4-1 and TRBJ1-1; possible D gene TRBD1, 5 bases. Germline V gene lookup returns CDR1 MGHRA and CDR2 YSYEKL. This CDR3 is 14 amino acids long. With 0 bases removed from V and 5 bases from J, the gap between germline ends came to 10 bases. This chain's CDR3 is CASSQEAGHTEAFF. The CDR3 DNA sequence: TGCGCCAGCAGCCAAGAGGCAGGGCATACTGAAGCTTTCTTT.

CDR3 bases: TGTGCCATCAGTAGGGACAGGGGAGGCTACGAGCAGTACTTC. This translates into CAISRDRGGYEQYF. The chain uses TRBV10-3 and TRBJ2-7, with 10 bases fitting TRBD1. The CDR3 is made up of 14 amino acids. CDR1 is ENHRY and CDR2 is SYGVKD in the germline V gene. J lost 3 bases, V lost 5 bases, and 4 bases had no gene match.

V and J are TRBV2 and TRBJ2-1; TRBD2 is a possible D gene (6 bases). The ends were cut back, 6 bases at V and 6 bases at J, with 9 bases in the middle. The CDR3 totals 12 residues. The V gene's germline CDR1 is SNHLY and CDR2 FYNNEI. In DNA, the CDR3 is TGTGCCAGCAGGATGGGGGGCAATGAGCAGTTCTTC. Protein sequence: CASRMGGNEQFF.

This clone was found once. The chain has TRBV29-1 and TRBJ1-3; D ambiguous. Germline V gives CDR1 SQVTM, CDR2 ANQGSEA. V was shortened by 4 bases and J by 0 bases, with 13 bases between the two germline ends. The CDR3 length is 15 residues. CDR3 loop: CSVVIFQVSGNTIYF. In DNA form, the CDR3 reads TGCAGCGTTGTGATATTTCAGGTCTCTGGAAACACCATATATTTT. Together with reference TRBV29-1 and TRBJ1-3, the CDR3 gives the full variable domain: SAVISQKPSRDICQRGTSLTIQCQVDSQVTMMFWYRQQPGQSLTLIATANQGSEATYESGFVIDKFPISRPNLTFSTLTVSNMSPEDSSIYLCSVVIFQVSGNTIYFGEGSWLTVV.

The gene calls are TRBV6-1 and TRBJ1-2, with no clear D. V lost 0 bases, J lost 8 bases, and 13 bases lay in between. Germline assignment: CDR1 MNHNS and CDR2 SASEGT. The CDR3 loop spans 14 amino acids. This CDR3 is CASSEAEGLRGYTF. CDR3 DNA: TGTGCCAGCAGTGAAGCTGAGGGCCTACGGGGCTACACCTTC.

The chain has TRBV5-1 and TRBJ1-1; D is unresolved. V was trimmed by 2 bases and J by 10 bases, leaving 15 bases between them. Germline V gene lookup returns CDR1 SGHRS and CDR2 YFSETQ. CDR3 length equals 13 residues. CDR3 loop: CASSLRAEGAAFF. Here the CDR3 DNA reads TGCGCCAGCAGCTTAAGGGCAGAGGGAGCAGCTTTCTTT.

The chain couples TRBV5-1 to TRBJ1-3; tentative D call: TRBD1 (6 bases). Germline CDR1 is SGHRS and CDR2 is YFSETQ. CDR3 length equals 14 residues. The V end was cut by 4 bases, the J end by 2 bases, with 10 bases between. The CDR3, as DNA: TGCGCCAGCAGCAACCCAGGGGCTGGAAACACCATATATTTT. The encoded protein is CASSNPGAGNTIYF.

This clone was detected a few times. The V and J genes are TRBV6-6 and TRBJ2-7; unclear D gene. Germline CDR1 reads MNHNY; CDR2 reads SVGAGI (reference sequence). The CDR3 extends over 13 amino acids. Trimming took 5 bases from V and 5 from J, leaving 13 bases between them. This chain's CDR3 is CASSPTDSHEQYF. As DNA, the CDR3 is TGTGCCAGCAGTCCAACCGACTCACACGAGCAGTACTTC.

The chain carries TRBV30 and TRBJ2-3, with 7 bases lining up with TRBD1. V shed 2 bases, J shed 4 bases, and the junction held 6 bases outside the gene matches. Germline V gene data show CDR1 as GTSNPN and CDR2 as SVGIG (reference sequence). The CDR3 consists of 14 residues. CDR3 bases: TGTGCCTGGAGTTTGACAGGGAGAGCAGATACGCAGTATTTT. Encoded protein: CAWSLTGRADTQYF.

The V gene is TRBV29-1, the J gene TRBJ1-1, with D tentatively TRBD1 (5 bases). The CDR3 is made up of 12 amino acids. V was shortened by 4 bases and J by 4 bases, with 10 bases between the two germline ends. Germline V gives CDR1 SQVTM, CDR2 ANQGSEA. Here the CDR3 DNA reads TGCAGCGTTGGGGGTAGGGGCACTGAAGCTTTCTTT. This gives the protein CSVGGRGTEAFF.